A selection of T cell receptor beta chains follows, all from one sample in a study of cytomegalovirus exposure and HLA in healthy donors. This table comes from immunoSEQ multiplex PCR, and its TCRdb copy is limited to in-frame clones, with some not included. This repertoire includes around 110,000 clones. Sequencing was carried out using PBMCs. These receptors came from a man aged 40-49 years in good health and CMV-seropositive. Both conserved end residues are part of each CDR3. The D gene is left open where the match is weak.

CDR3 DNA	CDR3 protein	D gene	V gene	J gene
TGCGCCAGCAGTGAGTGGGGCCGCACAGATACGCAGTATTTT	CASSEWGRTDTQYF	NA	TRBV10-1	TRBJ2-3
TGTGCCAGCAGTTTATCCACGGGGAACTATGGCTACACCTTC	CASSLSTGNYGYTF	NA	TRBV28	TRBJ1-2
TGCAGCGTTTTATTGGCTTTCCCGTCATCCAATGAGCAGTTCTTC	CSVLLAFPSSNEQFF	NA	TRBV29-1	TRBJ2-1
TGTGCCAGCAGCCGGCCTACGGGGACCCAGTACTTC	CASSRPTGTQYF	NA	TRBV27	TRBJ2-5
TGCAGCGTCATAGACAGGGGACCGCGCGAGCAGTACTTC	CSVIDRGPREQYF	TRBD1	TRBV29-1	TRBJ2-7
TGTGCCAGCACAAGGGGTTTGGATCAGCCCCAGCATTTT	CASTRGLDQPQHF	NA	TRBV5-5	TRBJ1-5
TGCGCCAGCAGCTTGGAGTCTTTAGGGGCTGAAGCTTTCTTT	CASSLESLGAEAFF	NA	TRBV5-1	TRBJ1-1
TGTGCCAGCAGACAGGGAACCCTTGTAGGGACCCAGTACTTC	CASRQGTLVGTQYF	NA	TRBV6-5	TRBJ2-5
TGTGCCATCAGTGAGTCGACTAGTTCCCTCAATGAGCAGTTCTTC	CAISESTSSLNEQFF	NA	TRBV10-3	TRBJ2-1
TGTGCCACCAGCAGAGGGGACAAGATGAACACTGAAGCTTTCTTT	CATSRGDKMNTEAFF	NA	TRBV15	TRBJ1-1
TGCAGCGTTGAACAAAGGTCCCCAGGGGGATCTTACGAGCAGTACTTC	CSVEQRSPGGSYEQYF	TRBD1	TRBV29-1	TRBJ2-7
TGTGCCAGCAGCCCCGGACTAGCCGGCGAGCAGTACTTC	CASSPGLAGEQYF	TRBD2	TRBV7-9	TRBJ2-7
TGCAGTGCTAGACCTATCAATGAGCAGTTCTTC	CSARPINEQFF	NA	TRBV20-1	TRBJ2-1
TGTGCCAGCAGTGATAGGATGAGCGGGCCCAAGTATTTT	CASSDRMSGPKYF	NA	TRBV2	TRBJ2-3
TGCAGCGTAGGGTGGGGAGGTTACAATGAGCAGTTCTTC	CSVGWGGYNEQFF	NA	TRBV29-1	TRBJ2-1
TGCGCCAGCAGCCAAGCGGGAGATGAGCAGTTCTTC	CASSQAGDEQFF	NA	TRBV4-1	TRBJ2-1
TGTGCCAGCAGCCCCTCTTACAGGGGGGGTGAGCAGTACTTC	CASSPSYRGGEQYF	NA	TRBV9	TRBJ2-7
TGTGCCAGCAGTCCCCCCGGCAGGGCCGGGGGTGAGCAGTTCTTC	CASSPPGRAGGEQFF	NA	TRBV28	TRBJ2-1
TGTGCCAGCAGCCCTCCCCTAGGCGGGAGGGCCTATGAGCAGTTCTTC	CASSPPLGGRAYEQFF	TRBD2	TRBV13	TRBJ2-1
TGTGCCAGTAACATCTTGGGGGGCACCGGGGAGCTGTTTTTT	CASNILGGTGELFF	NA	TRBV19	TRBJ2-2
TGCGCCAGCAGCCAAGAAGTAGCGGGAGGGCTTCAGACCTACGAGCAGTACTTC	CASSQEVAGGLQTYEQYF	TRBD2	TRBV4-3	TRBJ2-7
TGTGCCAGCAGCCAGCGACCAGGGTCCCCCCGGTTCTTC	CASSQRPGSPRFF	NA	TRBV14	TRBJ2-1